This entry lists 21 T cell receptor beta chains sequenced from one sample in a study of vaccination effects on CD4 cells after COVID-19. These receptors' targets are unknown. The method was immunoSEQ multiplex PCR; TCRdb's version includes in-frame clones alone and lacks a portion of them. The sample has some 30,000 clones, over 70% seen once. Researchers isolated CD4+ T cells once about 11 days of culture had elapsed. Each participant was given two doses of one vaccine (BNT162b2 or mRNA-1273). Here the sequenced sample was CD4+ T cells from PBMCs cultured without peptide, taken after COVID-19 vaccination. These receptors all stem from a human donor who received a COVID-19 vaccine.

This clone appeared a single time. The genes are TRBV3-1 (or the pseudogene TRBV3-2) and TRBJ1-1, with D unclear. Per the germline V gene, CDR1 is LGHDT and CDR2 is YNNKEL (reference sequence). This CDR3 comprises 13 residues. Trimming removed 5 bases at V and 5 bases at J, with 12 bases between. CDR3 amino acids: CASSARADTEAFF. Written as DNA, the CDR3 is TGTGCCAGCAGCGCCCGAGCGGATACTGAAGCTTTCTTT.

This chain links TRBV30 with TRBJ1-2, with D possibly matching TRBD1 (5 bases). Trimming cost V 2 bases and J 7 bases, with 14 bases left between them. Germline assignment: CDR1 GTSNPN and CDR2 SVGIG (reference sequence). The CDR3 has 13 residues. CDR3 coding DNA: TGTGCCTGGAGTCACAGGTCGATGAGTGGCTACACCTTC. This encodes CAWSHRSMSGYTF. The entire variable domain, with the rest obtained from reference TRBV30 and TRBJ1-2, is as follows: SQTIHQWPATLVQPVGSPLSLECTVEGTSNPNLYWYRQAAGRGLQLLFYSVGIGQISSEVPQNLSASRPQDRQFILSSKKLLLSDSGFYLCAWSHRSMSGYTFGSGTRLTVV.

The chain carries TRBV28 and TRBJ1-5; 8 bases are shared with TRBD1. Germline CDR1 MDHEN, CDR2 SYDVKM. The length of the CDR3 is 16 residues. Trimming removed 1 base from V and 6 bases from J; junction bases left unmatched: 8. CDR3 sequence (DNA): TGTGCCAGCAGTTTATCGGCAGGGGGCGACAGTCAGCCCCAGCATTTT. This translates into CASSLSAGGDSQPQHF.

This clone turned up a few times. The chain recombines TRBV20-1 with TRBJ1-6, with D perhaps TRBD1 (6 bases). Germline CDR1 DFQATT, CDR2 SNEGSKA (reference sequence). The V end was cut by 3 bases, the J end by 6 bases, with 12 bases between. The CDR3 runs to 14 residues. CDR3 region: CSASGSGVNSPLHF. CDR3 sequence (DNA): TGCAGTGCTAGTGGTTCAGGGGTTAATTCACCCCTCCACTTT.

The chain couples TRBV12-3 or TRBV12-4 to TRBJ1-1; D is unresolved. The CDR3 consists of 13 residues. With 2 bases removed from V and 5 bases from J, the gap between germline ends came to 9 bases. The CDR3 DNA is TGTGCCAGCAGTTTACGTATAGTTACTGAAGCTTTCTTT. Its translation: CASSLRIVTEAFF.

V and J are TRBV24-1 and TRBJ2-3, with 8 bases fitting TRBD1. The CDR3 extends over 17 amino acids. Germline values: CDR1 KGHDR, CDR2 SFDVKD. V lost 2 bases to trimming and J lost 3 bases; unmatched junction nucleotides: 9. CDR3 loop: CATSDSRRTGRTDTQYF. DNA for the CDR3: TGTGCCACCAGTGATTCCCGACGGACAGGGAGGACAGATACGCAGTATTTT.

As DNA, the CDR3 is TGTGCCAGCAGTAGGTCAGGGTTCACTGAAGCTTTCTTT. This encodes CASSRSGFTEAFF. This chain connects TRBV27 to TRBJ1-1, with a tentative D call TRBD1 (5 bases). V dropped 5 bases and J dropped 4 bases, with 11 bases sitting between them. Germline assignment: CDR1 MNHEY and CDR2 SMNVEV (reference sequence). This CDR3 comprises 13 residues.

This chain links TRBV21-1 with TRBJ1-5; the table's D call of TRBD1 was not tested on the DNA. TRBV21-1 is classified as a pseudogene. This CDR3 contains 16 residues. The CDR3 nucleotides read TGTGCCAGCTGCTGCCGGACAGGGGGAGGCAATCAGCCCCAGCATTTT. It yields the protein CASCCRTGGGNQPQHF.

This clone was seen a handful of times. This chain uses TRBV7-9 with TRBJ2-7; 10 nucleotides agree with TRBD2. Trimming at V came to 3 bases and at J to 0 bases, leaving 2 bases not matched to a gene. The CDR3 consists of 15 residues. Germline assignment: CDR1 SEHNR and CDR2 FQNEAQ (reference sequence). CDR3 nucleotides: TGTGCCAGCAGCTTCTCTAGCGGGAGCTCCTACGAGCAGTACTTC. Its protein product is CASSFSSGSSYEQYF.

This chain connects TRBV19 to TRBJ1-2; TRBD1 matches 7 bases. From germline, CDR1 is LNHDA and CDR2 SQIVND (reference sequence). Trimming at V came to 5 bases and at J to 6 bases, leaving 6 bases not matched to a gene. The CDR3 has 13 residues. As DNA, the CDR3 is TGTGCCAGTAGTTGGAGGGGGCTGAATGGCTACACCTTC. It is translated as CASSWRGLNGYTF.

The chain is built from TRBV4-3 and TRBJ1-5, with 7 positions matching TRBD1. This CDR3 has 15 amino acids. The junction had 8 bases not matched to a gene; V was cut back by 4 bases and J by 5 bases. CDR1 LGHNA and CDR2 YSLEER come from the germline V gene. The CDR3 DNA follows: TGCGCCAGCAGCCTTATTTACAGGGGTGATCAGCCCCAGCATTTT. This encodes CASSLIYRGDQPQHF.

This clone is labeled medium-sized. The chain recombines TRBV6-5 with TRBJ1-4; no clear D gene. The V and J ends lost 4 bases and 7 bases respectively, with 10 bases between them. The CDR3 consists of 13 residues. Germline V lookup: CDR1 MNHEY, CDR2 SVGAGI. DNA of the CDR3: TGTGCCAGCAGTTTGTGGGAGGGTGAAAAACTGTTTTTT. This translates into CASSLWEGEKLFF.

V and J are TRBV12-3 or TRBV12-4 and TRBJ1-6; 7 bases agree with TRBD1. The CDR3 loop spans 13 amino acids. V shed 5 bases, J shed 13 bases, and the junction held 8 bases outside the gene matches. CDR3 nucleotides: TGTGCCAGCAGTATGAGGGACAGCGGGCCCCTCCACTTT. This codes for CASSMRDSGPLHF.

The CDR3 DNA reads as TGTGCCAGTGTCGGGACAGGTTTTACCTACGAGCAGTACTTC. It is translated as CASVGTGFTYEQYF. The chain combines TRBV9 with TRBJ2-7, with TRBD1 identical over 8 bases. The V gene end was trimmed by 8 bases and the J gene end by 2 bases; junction bases not matched to a gene: 9. CDR1 and CDR2 from the germline V gene are SGDLS and YYNGEE. The CDR3 consists of 14 residues.

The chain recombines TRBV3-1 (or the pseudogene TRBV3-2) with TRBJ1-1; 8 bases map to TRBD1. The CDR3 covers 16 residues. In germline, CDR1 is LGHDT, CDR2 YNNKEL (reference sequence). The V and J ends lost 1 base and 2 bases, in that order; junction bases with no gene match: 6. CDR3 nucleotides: TGTGCCAGCAGCCAAGTTACAGGGGGTTCCAACACTGAAGCTTTCTTT. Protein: CASSQVTGGSNTEAFF.

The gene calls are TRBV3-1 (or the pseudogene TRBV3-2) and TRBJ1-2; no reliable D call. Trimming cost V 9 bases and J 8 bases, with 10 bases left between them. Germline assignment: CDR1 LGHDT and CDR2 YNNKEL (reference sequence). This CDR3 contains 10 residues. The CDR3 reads CARKKEGYTF. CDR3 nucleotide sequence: TGTGCCAGGAAGAAGGAGGGCTACACCTTC.

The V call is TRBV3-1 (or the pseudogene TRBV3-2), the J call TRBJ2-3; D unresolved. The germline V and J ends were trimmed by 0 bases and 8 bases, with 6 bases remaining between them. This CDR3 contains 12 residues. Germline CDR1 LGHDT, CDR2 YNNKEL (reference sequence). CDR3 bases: TGTGCCAGCAGCCAAGATTCGGGTACGCAGTATTTT. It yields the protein CASSQDSGTQYF.

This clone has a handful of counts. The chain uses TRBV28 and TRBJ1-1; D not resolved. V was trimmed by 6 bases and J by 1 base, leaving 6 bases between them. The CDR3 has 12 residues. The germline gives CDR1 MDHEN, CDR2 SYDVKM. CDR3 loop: CASREWNTEAFF. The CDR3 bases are TGTGCCAGCAGAGAATGGAACACTGAAGCTTTCTTT.

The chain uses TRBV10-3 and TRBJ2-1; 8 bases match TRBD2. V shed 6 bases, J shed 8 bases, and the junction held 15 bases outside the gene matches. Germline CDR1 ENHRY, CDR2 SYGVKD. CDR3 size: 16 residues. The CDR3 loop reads CAIRGPRTSRTDEQFF. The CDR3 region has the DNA TGTGCCATCAGGGGGCCACGGACTAGCCGAACCGATGAGCAGTTCTTC.

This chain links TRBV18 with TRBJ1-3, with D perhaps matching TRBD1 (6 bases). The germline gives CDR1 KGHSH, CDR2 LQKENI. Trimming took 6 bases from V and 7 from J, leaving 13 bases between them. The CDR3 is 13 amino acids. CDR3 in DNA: TGTGCCAGCTCCCCCCTTGGACAGAACACCATATATTTT. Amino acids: CASSPLGQNTIYF.

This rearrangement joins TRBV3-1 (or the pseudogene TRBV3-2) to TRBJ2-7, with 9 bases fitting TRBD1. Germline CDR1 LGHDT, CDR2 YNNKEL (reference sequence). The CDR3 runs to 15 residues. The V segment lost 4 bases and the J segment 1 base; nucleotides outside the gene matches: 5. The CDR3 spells CASSRDRVGSYEQYF. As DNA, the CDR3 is TGTGCCAGCAGCCGGGACAGGGTTGGGTCCTACGAGCAGTACTTC.